This T cell receptor (beta chain) was profiled in a study of PD-1 blockade in classical Hodgkin lymphoma. CDR3 size: 15 residues. V was trimmed by 4 bases and J by 2 bases, leaving 15 bases between them. Germline lookup yields CDR1 MNHEY and CDR2 SMNVEV (reference sequence). The protocol was immunoSEQ multiplex PCR, while the TCRdb copy is restricted to in-frame clones and leaves out a portion. The profile covers approximately 12,000 clones, with roughly 79% appearing a single time and roughly 6% taken by the ten largest. A note on this clone: Its target is unknown.

Study-wide results and limits: Relative to healthy donors, newly diagnosed patients reportedly had lower baseline TCR diversity, which was reported as lower still in relapsed/refractory patients. Whereas CD4+ TCR diversity had risen significantly by C4D1, CD8+ TCR diversity had not.

Every patient experienced relapse after autologous stem cell transplantation, and brentuximab vedotin exposure varied. The chain joins TRBV27 to TRBJ2-7; D is perhaps TRBD2 (5 bases). Sequenced here: peripheral blood mononuclear cells (PBMCs), sampled before the second cycle of nivolumab. The clonotype comes from a human donor with classical Hodgkin lymphoma. CDR3 region: CASSSIAHTTYEQYF. CDR3 coding DNA: TGTGCCAGCAGTTCCATAGCGCACACAACCTACGAGCAGTACTTC.